The next 27 T cell receptor beta chains were all read from a single sample in a study of cytomegalovirus exposure and HLA in healthy donors (dated by TCRdb to 2015 to 2018). Library prep was done by the immunoSEQ multiplex PCR assay. A mixture of 60 forward primers for TCR Vbeta segments and 13 reverse primers for TCR Jbeta segments was used in the multiplex PCR. The source is immuneACCESS, and TCRdb retained only in-frame sequences with V and J called. Part of the clones is not carried over; for the studies checked, unresolved V genes explain less than half of this, and the remainder is unexplained. This sample lists roughly 120,000 clones; roughly 79% were detected once. Of the sample, 7.7% is held by the ten largest clones. Sample: PBMCs. The receptors originated from a woman aged 50 to 65 in good health and CMV-seropositive.

The chain carries TRBV19 and TRBJ2-1, with 11 nucleotides matching TRBD2. The CDR3 length is 15 residues. Germline values: CDR1 LNHDA, CDR2 SQIVND (reference sequence). The J segment lost 7 bases and the V segment lost 6 bases, leaving 8 bases of the junction unmatched. In DNA form, the CDR3 reads TGTGCCAGTAGCCCCACTAGCGGGGGAGAGAATGAGCAGTTCTTC. Its translation is CASSPTSGGENEQFF.

This clone was detected only once. The chain has TRBV5-1 and TRBJ1-1; 8 nucleotides line up with TRBD1. The CDR3 is 14 residues long. Trimming cost V 1 base and J 7 bases; bases outside gene matches: 6. Germline loops: CDR1 SGHRS, CDR2 YFSETQ. CDR3 nucleotide sequence: TGCGCCAGCAGCTTGTCCCCACAGGGGGTTGAAGCTTTCTTT. It is translated as CASSLSPQGVEAFF.

A few counts support this clone. V is TRBV11-2 and J is TRBJ2-6; perhaps TRBD1 as D (6 bases). Germline loops: CDR1 SGHAT, CDR2 FQNNGV. Trimming removed 5 bases from V and 0 bases from J, with 14 bases in between. This CDR3 has 17 residues. CDR3 DNA: TGTGCCAGCAGCCTACACCGGACAGACTCTGGGGCCAACGTCCTGACTTTC. Its translation is CASSLHRTDSGANVLTF.

The rearrangement joins TRBV5-8 to TRBJ1-5; D not resolved. The CDR3 is 15 amino acids. The V end was cut by 0 bases, the J end by 0 bases, with 7 bases between. From germline, CDR1 is SGHTS and CDR2 YDEGEE. The CDR3 bases are TGTGCCAGCAGCTTGGCACAGTATAGCAATCAGCCCCAGCATTTT. This encodes CASSLAQYSNQPQHF.

The chain combines TRBV19 with TRBJ2-1; TRBD2 is a possible D gene (6 bases). Trimming removed 3 bases from V and 0 bases from J, with 12 bases in between. Germline CDR1 reads LNHDA; CDR2 reads SQIVND (reference sequence). The CDR3 is made up of 16 amino acids. The CDR3 region is CASSIGRGSSYNEQFF. The DNA of the CDR3 is TGTGCCAGTAGTATCGGCCGGGGGTCCTCCTACAATGAGCAGTTCTTC.

In this sample, this clone turned up once. The chain combines TRBV5-5 with TRBJ2-7; perhaps TRBD1 as D (6 bases). This CDR3 region has 14 residues. Germline V gives CDR1 SGHKS, CDR2 YYEKEE (reference sequence). Trimming removed 2 bases from V and 2 bases from J, with 11 bases in between. The DNA for the CDR3 is TGTGCCAGCAGCTTACAGGGAAGAACCTACGAGCAGTACTTC. Amino acids: CASSLQGRTYEQYF. The variable domain in full, completed from reference TRBV5-5 and TRBJ2-7, reads DAGVTQSPTHLIKTRGQQVTLRCSPISGHKSVSWYQQVLGQGPQFIFQYYEKEERGRGNFPDRFSARQFPNYSSELNVNALLLGDSALYLCASSLQGRTYEQYFGPGTRLTVT.

The chain combines TRBV7-8 with TRBJ2-7, with 10 positions matching TRBD1. Germline V gives CDR1 SGHVS, CDR2 FQNEAQ. This CDR3 spans 14 amino acids. The junction had 4 bases not matched to a gene; V was cut back by 4 bases and J by 4 bases. This CDR3 is CASSSPGQGYEQYF. CDR3 bases: TGTGCCAGCAGCTCGCCGGGACAGGGGTACGAGCAGTACTTC.

V usage is TRBV2 and J usage is TRBJ1-6; 7 bases are shared with TRBD1. CDR1 is SNHLY and CDR2 is FYNNEI in the germline V gene. This CDR3 is built from 15 residues. The V and J ends lost 6 bases and 1 base, in that order; junction bases with no gene match: 3. CDR3 in amino acids: CASRQTGSYNSPLHF. CDR3 bases: TGTGCCAGCAGGCAGACAGGGTCCTATAATTCACCCCTCCACTTT.

As regards this clone: Its ends do not fully match the called genes, so a read error is possible. The genes are TRBV6-6 and TRBJ2-6; D possibly corresponds to TRBD1 (5 bases). CDR3 length: 15 residues. CDR1 is MNHNY and CDR2 is SVGAGI in the germline V gene (reference sequence). The CDR3: CASSLVSTGANGLTF. CDR3 DNA: TGTGCCAGCAGTCTGGTGAGCACTGGGGCCAACGGCCTGACTTTC.

This chain connects TRBV9 to TRBJ1-2; no clear D. Germline CDR1 SGDLS, CDR2 YYNGEE. This CDR3 spans 14 amino acids. V shed 1 base and J shed 4 bases, with 11 bases lying between them. As DNA, the CDR3 is TGTGCCAGCAGCGTACTCGCAGGTCCCTATGGCTACACCTTC. It translates to CASSVLAGPYGYTF. The full variable domain, its missing parts supplied by reference TRBV9 and TRBJ1-2, is DSGVTQTPKHLITATGQRVTLRCSPRSGDLSVYWYQQSLDQGLQFLIQYYNGEERAKGNILERFSAQQFPDLHSELNLSSLELGDSALYFCASSVLAGPYGYTFGSGTRLTVV.

V is TRBV2 and J is TRBJ1-5; 7 bases align to TRBD1. The CDR3 totals 16 residues. With 4 bases clipped from V and 3 bases from J, the junction kept 9 bases outside the gene matches. The V gene's germline CDR1 is SNHLY and CDR2 FYNNEI. The CDR3 spells CASSALGTVVNQPQHF. The CDR3, as DNA: TGTGCCAGCAGTGCTTTAGGGACAGTCGTCAATCAGCCCCAGCATTTT.

The CDR3 sequence: CSVAGAGQETQYF. In DNA form, the CDR3 reads TGCAGCGTAGCGGGAGCCGGTCAAGAGACCCAGTACTTC. The rearrangement uses TRBV29-1 and TRBJ2-5, with 8 bases aligning to TRBD2. The ends lost 6 bases at V and 2 bases at J; junction bases unmatched: 5. Germline CDR1 and CDR2: SQVTM and ANQGSEA. The CDR3 runs 13 residues. Looking up the rest from reference TRBV29-1 and TRBJ2-5 gives the full variable domain: SAVISQKPSRDICQRGTSLTIQCQVDSQVTMMFWYRQQPGQSLTLIATANQGSEATYESGFVIDKFPISRPNLTFSTLTVSNMSPEDSSIYLCSVAGAGQETQYFGPGTRLLVL.

The chain has TRBV7-9 and TRBJ1-2, with D possibly being TRBD1 (6 bases). The CDR3 spans 16 residues. Trimming stripped 5 bases from V and 6 bases from J, with 22 bases between. Germline V CDR1 and CDR2: SEHNR, FQNEAQ (reference sequence). Written as DNA, the CDR3 is TGTGCCAGCAGCCAGGGACTCGGGGGGCCCCCGGATGGCTACACCTTC. Its protein product is CASSQGLGGPPDGYTF.

In DNA form, the CDR3 reads TGTGCCAGCAGTTTATGGGGTCCGACAGCCAGCTCCTACAATGAGCAGTTCTTC. This translates into CASSLWGPTASSYNEQFF. V and J are TRBV27 and TRBJ2-1; TRBD1 might be the D (5 bases). The CDR3 consists of 18 residues. The germline V and J ends were trimmed by 1 base and 0 bases, with 16 bases remaining between them. The V gene's germline CDR1 is MNHEY and CDR2 SMNVEV (reference sequence).

V gene TRBV5-6 combines with J gene TRBJ1-1, with D possibly being TRBD1 (5 bases). Deletions cut 5 bases from V and 4 bases from J, with 15 bases between. The CDR3 runs to 14 residues. CDR1 is SGHDT and CDR2 is YYEEEE in the germline V gene. CDR3 in amino acids: CASSRQTYITEAFF. CDR3 nucleotide sequence: TGTGCCAGCAGTAGACAGACGTATATCACTGAAGCTTTCTTT. The whole variable domain, remainder taken from reference TRBV5-6 and TRBJ1-1, is DAGVTQSPTHLIKTRGQQVTLRCSPKSGHDTVSWYQQALGQGPQFIFQYYEEEERQRGNFPDRFSGHQFPNYSSELNVNALLLGDSALYLCASSRQTYITEAFFGQGTRLTVV.

The rearrangement joins TRBV7-9 to TRBJ2-1; 9 bases map to TRBD1. There are 14 residues in the CDR3. The ends lost 6 bases at V and 8 bases at J; junction bases unmatched: 8. CDR1 and CDR2 from the germline V gene are SEHNR and FQNEAQ (reference sequence). The chain's CDR3 is CASSFQDRGYEQFF. CDR3 DNA sequence: TGTGCCAGCAGTTTCCAGGACAGGGGATATGAGCAGTTCTTC.

This chain links TRBV27 with TRBJ1-4; D perhaps matches TRBD1 (5 bases). Germline values: CDR1 MNHEY, CDR2 SMNVEV (reference sequence). The length of the CDR3 is 16 residues. The ends were cut back, 1 base at V and 3 bases at J, with 12 bases in the middle. In DNA form, the CDR3 reads TGTGCCAGCAGTTTATACTTCGGAGGGGCTAATGAAAAACTGTTTTTT. Protein product: CASSLYFGGANEKLFF.

In this sample, this clone turned up once. This chain uses TRBV19 with TRBJ1-1; 8 nucleotides line up with TRBD1. After removal of 7 bases from V and 3 bases from J, the junction contained 13 bases not matched to a gene. The CDR3 loop spans 16 amino acids. CDR1 and CDR2 from the germline V gene are LNHDA and SQIVND (reference sequence). CDR3 protein: CASTPIDRGEDTEAFF. The DNA of the CDR3 is TGTGCCAGTACCCCCATTGACAGGGGCGAAGACACTGAAGCTTTCTTT.

This clone was picked up a small number of times. The V call is TRBV5-1, the J call TRBJ2-5, with D maybe TRBD2 (6 bases). Germline V gene data show CDR1 as SGHRS and CDR2 as YFSETQ. This CDR3 spans 14 amino acids. The V gene lost 1 base and the J gene lost 5 bases, with 12 bases spanning the gap. CDR3 loop: CASSLQPGEETQYF. The CDR3 bases are TGCGCCAGCAGCTTGCAACCGGGGGAGGAGACCCAGTACTTC.

The table lists this clone with a few counts. Relative to the germline gene, one junction end is altered; a read error may explain this. Here the CDR3 DNA reads TGTGCCAGCAGCTTAGCCCCTAGCAGAGATACGCAGTATTTT. As protein: CASSLAPSRDTQYF. The chain recombines TRBV7-2 with TRBJ2-3, with a possible D match to TRBD2 (5 bases). In germline, CDR1 is SGHTA, CDR2 FQGNSA. The CDR3 is made up of 14 amino acids.

The chain joins TRBV7-6 to TRBJ1-4; D gene unclear. Germline CDR1 reads SGHVS; CDR2 reads FNYEAQ. The V end was cut by 5 bases, the J end by 0 bases, with 10 bases between. CDR3 length equals 15 residues. The CDR3 here is CASSPSGTTNEKLFF. The CDR3 coding sequence is TGTGCCAGCAGCCCGTCGGGAACAACTAATGAAAAACTGTTTTTT.

The chain links TRBV5-1 to TRBJ2-3; TRBD2 aligns across 13 bases. Germline V CDR1 and CDR2: SGHRS, YFSETQ. V shed 3 bases and J 2 bases; nucleotides not matched to a gene: 6. This CDR3 has 17 residues. CDR3 nucleotides: TGCGCCAGCAGCTCCCGACTAGCGGGGGGCCCCACAGATACGCAGTATTTT. It encodes CASSSRLAGGPTDTQYF.

V is TRBV5-6 and J is TRBJ2-3; TRBD2 matches at 8 bases. The germline V gene encodes CDR1 SGHDT and CDR2 YYEEEE. J lost 9 bases, V lost 4 bases, and 4 bases had no gene match. There are 12 residues in the CDR3. CDR3 DNA sequence: TGTGCCAGCAGCCTGGGACTAGACACGCAGTATTTT. It specifies CASSLGLDTQYF. Full variable domain (rest looked up from reference TRBV5-6 and TRBJ2-3): DAGVTQSPTHLIKTRGQQVTLRCSPKSGHDTVSWYQQALGQGPQFIFQYYEEEERQRGNFPDRFSGHQFPNYSSELNVNALLLGDSALYLCASSLGLDTQYFGPGTRLTVL.

The V gene is TRBV11-2, the J gene TRBJ2-7, with D possibly TRBD1 on 6 matching bases. Trimming cost V 4 bases and J 5 bases, with 18 bases left between them. The CDR3 extends over 15 amino acids. Per the germline V gene, CDR1 is SGHAT and CDR2 is FQNNGV. The CDR3 bases are TGTGCCAGCAGCTCCACCCTAACAGGGCTCAACGAGCAGTACTTC. Translated: CASSSTLTGLNEQYF.

This clone was picked up a small number of times. The chain carries TRBV25-1 and TRBJ2-7, with TRBD1 as a possible D gene (5 bases). The V gene's germline CDR1 is MGHDK and CDR2 SYGVNS. The CDR3 extends over 12 amino acids. The germline V and J ends were trimmed by 0 bases and 5 bases, with 5 bases remaining between them. CDR3 region: CASSEYRDEQYF. The CDR3 coding sequence is TGTGCCAGCAGTGAATACAGGGACGAGCAGTACTTC.

J is TRBJ2-3 and V is TRBV12-5, with 12 bases aligning to TRBD2. Per germline, CDR1 LGHNT and CDR2 FRNRAP. The V gene end was trimmed by 6 bases and the J gene end by 8 bases; junction bases not matched to a gene: 9. The CDR3 extends over 15 amino acids. This CDR3 reads CASGLTLAGGSTQYF. CDR3 nucleotides: TGTGCTAGTGGCCTTACACTAGCGGGGGGCTCTACGCAGTATTTT.

This clone appeared a single time. The chain uses TRBV6-5 and TRBJ1-2, with 11 bases that match TRBD1. The CDR3 contains 12 residues. V was clipped by 7 bases and J by 7 bases; unmatched bases: 2. Germline lookup yields CDR1 MNHEY and CDR2 SVGAGI. The CDR3 nucleotides read TGTGCCAGCACCGGGACAGGGGGTGGCTACACCTTC. Translation: CASTGTGGGYTF.